Below are 32 T cell receptor beta chains sequenced from a single sample in a study of tumor-infiltrating lymphocytes in localized non-small cell lung cancer. The protocol was immunoSEQ multiplex PCR, while the TCRdb copy is restricted to in-frame clones and leaves out a portion. This table has approximately 5,000 clones, 90% to 96% appearing once. The material sequenced was uninvolved lung tissue not adjacent to the tumor. Source of these receptors: a human donor with non-small cell lung cancer.

The V and J genes are TRBV10-1 and TRBJ2-3; a possible D gene is TRBD2 (5 bases). The CDR3 is made up of 15 amino acids. In germline, CDR1 is WNHNN, CDR2 SYGVQD (reference sequence). Trimming took off 5 bases at V and 3 bases at J, with 15 bases between the two ends. This CDR3 reads CASSSFEGVTDTQYF. Written as DNA, the CDR3 is TGCGCCAGCAGTTCCTTCGAGGGAGTAACAGATACGCAGTATTTT.

The chain joins TRBV2 to TRBJ1-2, with D possibly TRBD1 on 6 matching bases. Trimming took 6 bases from V and 2 from J, leaving 13 bases between them. Germline V gene data show CDR1 as SNHLY and CDR2 as FYNNEI. This CDR3 contains 14 residues. CDR3 loop: CASSLLQGNYGYTF. The DNA for the CDR3 is TGTGCCAGCAGCTTACTTCAGGGGAACTATGGCTACACCTTC.

CDR3 nucleotides: TGCGCCAGCAGCCAAGACAGGGGGGGCTATGGCTACACCTTC. Translating gives CASSQDRGGYGYTF. The rearrangement links TRBV4-3 to TRBJ1-2; 7 bases are shared with TRBD1. CDR1 LGHNA and CDR2 YSLEER come from the germline V gene. The CDR3 has 14 residues. Losses at the gene ends were 0 bases for V and 4 bases for J; bases not matched to a gene: 2.

The chain recombines TRBV5-4 with TRBJ2-5; 7 bases line up with TRBD1. The ends lost 0 bases at V and 4 bases at J; junction bases unmatched: 3. This CDR3 region has 14 residues. Germline assignment: CDR1 SGHNT and CDR2 YYREEE (reference sequence). The CDR3, as DNA: TGTGCCAGCAGCTTGGGGACAGGTGTAGAGACCCAGTACTTC. This encodes CASSLGTGVETQYF.

This CDR3 reads CASSLLAGGYNEQFF. The DNA for the CDR3 is TGCGCCAGCAGCCTCCTAGCGGGGGGATACAATGAGCAGTTCTTC. The chain combines TRBV5-1 with TRBJ2-1; the match to TRBD2 covers 11 bases. The ends lost 4 bases at V and 4 bases at J; junction bases unmatched: 4. Germline-derived CDR1 and CDR2 are SGHRS and YFSETQ. CDR3 length: 15 amino acids.

The rearrangement links TRBV5-1 to TRBJ2-5; 9 bases match TRBD1. This CDR3 has 15 residues. Per the germline V gene, CDR1 is SGHRS and CDR2 is YFSETQ. With V trimmed by 4 bases and J by 2 bases, 6 bases remained unmatched. The CDR3 sequence: CASSPQGTGQETQYF. The CDR3 DNA sequence: TGCGCCAGCAGCCCCCAGGGGACAGGGCAAGAGACCCAGTACTTC. Together with reference TRBV5-1 and TRBJ2-5, the CDR3 gives the full variable domain: KAGVTQTPRYLIKTRGQQVTLSCSPISGHRSVSWYQQTPGQGLQFLFEYFSETQRNKGNFPGRFSGRQFSNSRSEMNVSTLELGDSALYLCASSPQGTGQETQYFGPGTRLLVL.

The chain has TRBV5-1 and TRBJ1-5, with D perhaps TRBD1 (5 bases). V lost 3 bases and J lost 0, with 10 bases in between. The CDR3 spans 15 residues. Looked up from germline, CDR1 is SGHRS and CDR2 is YFSETQ. CDR3 amino acids: CASSSGTDSNQPQHF. The DNA for the CDR3 is TGCGCCAGCAGCTCCGGGACGGATAGCAATCAGCCCCAGCATTTT.

This clone is a singleton in its sample. The V and J genes are TRBV6-5 and TRBJ2-7, with 8 bases matching TRBD2. The J segment lost 0 bases and the V segment lost 9 bases, leaving 7 bases of the junction unmatched. The CDR3 sequence is 14 residues long. Per germline, CDR1 MNHEY and CDR2 SVGAGI. CDR3 protein: CASTRGGSSYEQYF. The CDR3 DNA reads TGTGCCAGTACCCGGGGGGGAAGCTCCTACGAGCAGTACTTC.

The rearrangement joins TRBV18 to TRBJ1-2; TRBD1 might be the D (5 bases). V was clipped by 4 bases and J by 8 bases, with 8 bases between them. Looked up from germline, CDR1 is KGHSH and CDR2 is LQKENI. This CDR3 region has 11 residues. CDR3 DNA sequence: TGTGCCAGCTCACTCGGGACCGGCTACACCTTC. It encodes CASSLGTGYTF.

The chain couples TRBV5-6 to TRBJ1-1; TRBD1 is a possible D gene (5 bases). The CDR3 contains 17 residues. The V end was cut by 5 bases, the J end by 0 bases, with 20 bases between. The germline gives CDR1 SGHDT, CDR2 YYEEEE. The CDR3 nucleotides read TGTGCCAGCAGTCCACTCGGGGCAGGCCCCCTGAACACTGAAGCTTTCTTT. It is translated as CASSPLGAGPLNTEAFF.

The chain couples TRBV5-6 to TRBJ2-5, with D possibly being TRBD2 (6 bases). There are 15 residues in the CDR3. Germline V gives CDR1 SGHDT, CDR2 YYEEEE. V lost 5 bases and J 4 bases, leaving 18 bases between the germline ends. The chain's CDR3 is CASSPQGGGRETQYF. The CDR3 bases are TGTGCCAGCAGTCCCCAGGGAGGAGGCCGAGAGACCCAGTACTTC.

The chain joins TRBV7-9 to TRBJ1-6; D gene unclear. V was shortened by 5 bases and J by 14 bases, with 16 bases between the two germline ends. CDR1 and CDR2 (germline): SEHNR, FQNEAQ (reference sequence). This CDR3 is 13 amino acids long. The CDR3 is CASSPPEAPALHF. The CDR3 DNA sequence: TGTGCCAGCAGCCCCCCCGAGGCCCCAGCCCTCCACTTT.

The chain combines TRBV7-8 with TRBJ2-7; possible D gene TRBD2, 7 bases. The CDR3 contains 14 residues. Looked up from germline, CDR1 is SGHVS and CDR2 is FQNEAQ. V gave up 6 bases and J gave up 8 bases, with 20 bases separating them. CDR3 loop: CASRQTEGGAQQYF. The CDR3 DNA reads TGTGCCAGCAGGCAGACTGAAGGGGGGGCGCAGCAGTACTTC.

In its sample, this clone was seen once. The gene calls are TRBV29-1 and TRBJ2-1; the D gene could be TRBD1 or TRBD2 (6 bases each). This CDR3 has 14 amino acids. Trimming cost V 6 bases and J 6 bases, with 18 bases left between them. CDR1 and CDR2 (germline): SQVTM, ANQGSEA. The CDR3 region has the DNA TGCAGCGTCAAGGGGGGCCCTAACTTCAATGAGCAGTTCTTC. Encoded protein: CSVKGGPNFNEQFF.

This clone appeared once. The genes are TRBV4-1 and TRBJ1-5; D call uncertain. Trimming took 2 bases from V and 0 from J, leaving 11 bases between them. Germline V gene lookup returns CDR1 MGHRA and CDR2 YSYEKL. This CDR3 is built from 16 residues. CDR3 DNA sequence: TGCGCCAGCAGCCAATATGACCCAGGTAGCAATCAGCCCCAGCATTTT. Translating it yields CASSQYDPGSNQPQHF.

V usage is TRBV7-2 and J usage is TRBJ1-1; no clear D gene. Germline values: CDR1 SGHTA, CDR2 FQGNSA. This CDR3 comprises 13 residues. V shed 5 bases and J shed 2 bases, with 9 bases lying between them. CDR3 in DNA: TGTGCCAGCAGCCCATACTTAAACACTGAAGCTTTCTTT. It translates to CASSPYLNTEAFF.

The chain carries TRBV30 and TRBJ2-7; D is unresolved. Per the germline V gene, CDR1 is GTSNPN and CDR2 is SVGIG (reference sequence). Trimming cost V 0 bases and J 3 bases, with 12 bases left between them. The CDR3 length is 14 residues. The CDR3 here is CAWSVERRIYEQYF. Written as DNA, the CDR3 is TGTGCCTGGAGTGTGGAGCGACGCATCTACGAGCAGTACTTC.

The gene calls are TRBV25-1 and TRBJ1-2; 7 bases are a match to TRBD1. Germline V gene data show CDR1 as MGHDK and CDR2 as SYGVNS. This CDR3 is built from 13 residues. V was pared by 3 bases and J by 8 bases, with 6 bases of the junction left unmatched. Written as DNA, the CDR3 is TGTGCCAGCAGTGATTCCTGGGGACAGGGCTACACCTTC. Translating it yields CASSDSWGQGYTF.

CDR3 residues: CASSLARGYRTEAFF. DNA of the CDR3: TGTGCCAGCAGCTTAGCCAGGGGTTATCGGACTGAAGCTTTCTTT. The chain uses TRBV11-2 and TRBJ1-1, with D perhaps TRBD1 (6 bases). Germline V gene data show CDR1 as SGHAT and CDR2 as FQNNGV. Between the trimmed V and J ends, which lost 1 base and 5 bases, there was a span of 14 bases. The CDR3 consists of 15 residues.

The rearrangement uses TRBV29-1 and TRBJ2-7, with no clear D. The CDR3 covers 16 residues. V dropped 5 bases and J dropped 0 bases, with 20 bases sitting between them. CDR1 and CDR2 (germline): SQVTM, ANQGSEA. Written as DNA, the CDR3 is TGCAGCGTTAAAACTAAGGGTCACCTGAGCTCCTACGAGCAGTACTTC. Translation: CSVKTKGHLSSYEQYF.

The chain has TRBV7-9 and TRBJ2-2, with TRBD2 matching over 14 bases. V lost 5 bases to trimming and J lost 6 bases; unmatched junction nucleotides: 2. This CDR3 is built from 15 residues. Germline V CDR1 and CDR2: SEHNR, FQNEAQ (reference sequence). CDR3 protein: CASSRTSGRSGELFF. The CDR3 DNA sequence: TGTGCCAGCAGCCGGACTAGCGGGAGGTCCGGGGAGCTGTTTTTT.

The genes are TRBV10-2 and TRBJ2-3; D not certain. The CDR3 has 13 residues. V dropped 3 bases and J dropped 5 bases, with 9 bases sitting between them. In germline, CDR1 is WSHSY, CDR2 SAAADI. The CDR3 loop reads CASSEGEIDTQYF. The CDR3 bases are TGCGCCAGCAGTGAAGGTGAGATAGATACGCAGTATTTT.

This clone was counted once. The chain links TRBV5-5 to TRBJ1-3; TRBD1 matches 12 bases. The CDR3 loop spans 17 amino acids. Germline CDR1 and CDR2: SGHKS and YYEKEE (reference sequence). J gave up 3 bases and V 5 bases, and 9 bases lay outside the gene matches. The CDR3 region has the DNA TGTGCCAGCAGGCCCGGGACAGGGGGCGAAGTTGGAAACACCATATATTTT. It is translated as CASRPGTGGEVGNTIYF.

The rearrangement uses TRBV30 and TRBJ2-2, with D perhaps TRBD1 or TRBD2 (5 bases each). Germline lookup yields CDR1 GTSNPN and CDR2 SVGIG (reference sequence). Trimming left V 2 bases short and J 13 bases short, with 35 bases between. The CDR3 is 19 amino acids. The CDR3 DNA is TGTGCCTGGAGTCCTCCTCCCCAGGGACCGACGCGGCGACCGTTTGGGCTGTTTTTT. It translates to CAWSPPPQGPTRRPFGLFF.

The chain couples TRBV5-6 to TRBJ2-7; no firm D call. The germline V and J ends were trimmed by 3 bases and 4 bases, with 5 bases remaining between them. This CDR3 has 11 residues. Germline CDR1 is SGHDT and CDR2 is YYEEEE. CDR3 residues: CASSSLYEQYF. Written as DNA, the CDR3 is TGTGCCAGCAGCTCCCTATACGAGCAGTACTTC.

This sequence joins TRBV7-9 and TRBJ1-2; D possibly corresponds to TRBD1 (6 bases). V shed 3 bases and J shed 7 bases, with 12 bases lying between them. The CDR3 sequence is 13 residues long. Germline V gene data show CDR1 as SEHNR and CDR2 as FQNEAQ (reference sequence). The CDR3 is CASSLAGGAGYTF. The CDR3 DNA reads as TGTGCCAGCAGCTTGGCCGGGGGGGCTGGCTACACCTTC.

The V call is TRBV7-9, the J call TRBJ2-2; D tentatively fits TRBD1 or TRBD2 (5 bases each). Between the trimmed V and J ends, which lost 8 bases and 4 bases, there was a span of 14 bases. CDR3 length equals 14 residues. Germline CDR1 SEHNR, CDR2 FQNEAQ (reference sequence). CDR3 bases: TGTGCCAGCGGGACGGGGACCATCACCGGGGAGCTGTTTTTT. Protein sequence: CASGTGTITGELFF.

The chain uses TRBV5-1 and TRBJ1-1; TRBD1 agrees at 7 bases. Unmatched junction bases numbered 13, after V lost 4 bases and J lost 1 base. This CDR3 is built from 17 residues. Germline CDR1 reads SGHRS; CDR2 reads YFSETQ. The CDR3 is CASSVTGAKGSNTEAFF. The CDR3 bases are TGCGCCAGCAGCGTAACAGGGGCGAAGGGATCGAACACTGAAGCTTTCTTT.

The genes are TRBV7-8 and TRBJ2-7; tentative D call: TRBD1 (6 bases). Germline-derived CDR1 and CDR2 are SGHVS and FQNEAQ. V lost 4 bases, J lost 6 bases, and 16 bases lay in between. This CDR3 is built from 14 residues. In DNA, the CDR3 is TGTGCCAGCAGCTCTAGGGCAGGGGATTCCGAGCAGTACTTC. The encoded protein is CASSSRAGDSEQYF.

The chain joins TRBV5-1 to TRBJ2-2; D remains unclear. Germline V CDR1 and CDR2: SGHRS, YFSETQ. V lost 3 bases and J lost 4, with 7 bases in between. CDR3 length equals 13 residues. CDR3 loop: CASSSDVTGELFF. The CDR3 DNA is TGCGCCAGCAGCTCGGACGTCACCGGGGAGCTGTTTTTT. Full variable domain (rest looked up from reference TRBV5-1 and TRBJ2-2): KAGVTQTPRYLIKTRGQQVTLSCSPISGHRSVSWYQQTPGQGLQFLFEYFSETQRNKGNFPGRFSGRQFSNSRSEMNVSTLELGDSALYLCASSSDVTGELFFGEGSRLTVL.

This chain connects TRBV5-5 to TRBJ2-3; 8 bases match TRBD2. CDR1 is SGHKS, CDR2 YYEKEE, per germline (reference sequence). CDR3 length: 14 amino acids. V trimming: 2 bases; J trimming: 4 bases; junction bases outside the gene matches: 3. The CDR3 is CASSLAGEADTQYF. CDR3 nucleotides: TGTGCCAGCAGCTTAGCGGGAGAGGCAGATACGCAGTATTTT.

This chain joins TRBV30 and TRBJ2-7; TRBD2 matches at 7 bases. The CDR3 consists of 13 residues. Germline trimming cut 2 bases from V and 6 bases from J; bases unmatched to any gene: 7. Germline V gene data show CDR1 as GTSNPN and CDR2 as SVGIG (reference sequence). CDR3 in DNA: TGTGCCTGGAGTCTGGGGGGGGGTGTCGAGCAGTACTTC. It yields the protein CAWSLGGGVEQYF.